This record looks at one T cell receptor (beta chain) sequence and its context. Enrolment of Seattle patients took place during active infection, and they were followed longitudinally. The data originate from a study of blood T cell repertoires in COVID-19. Study at large: The analysed material was cDNA or gDNA that came from T cells, B-cell-depleted T cells, or PBMCs.

V trimming: 6 bases; J trimming: 8 bases; junction bases outside the gene matches: 12. The CDR3 runs 14 residues. Per germline, CDR1 KGHSH and CDR2 LQKENI. In the authors' workflow: Estimation of nucleated cell counts was performed using reference gene primer amplification. Clones were read by immunoSEQ multiplex PCR, and TCRdb kept only the in-frame ones, dropping some. Clone size and the V and J calls come from that table; the DNA yielded D and trimming. The sample contains around 70,000 clones, 80% of which appear only once. This sequence originates from a man aged 45-60 years with COVID-19, enrolled during active disease. The specimen sequenced was peripheral blood. The chain couples TRBV18 to TRBJ1-1; 7 nucleotides agree with TRBD1. CDR3 loop: CASSFDRDNKEAFF. DNA for the CDR3: TGTGCCAGCTCCTTTGACAGGGACAACAAGGAAGCTTTCTTT.